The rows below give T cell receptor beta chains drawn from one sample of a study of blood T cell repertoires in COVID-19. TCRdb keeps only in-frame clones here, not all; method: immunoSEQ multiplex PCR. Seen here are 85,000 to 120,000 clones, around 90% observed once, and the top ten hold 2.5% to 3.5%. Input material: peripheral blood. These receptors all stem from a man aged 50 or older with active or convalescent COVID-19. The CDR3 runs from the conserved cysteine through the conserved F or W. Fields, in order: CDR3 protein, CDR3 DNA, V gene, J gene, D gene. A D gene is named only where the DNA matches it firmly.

CDR3: CASSRGQGPPDTQYF
DNA: TGTGCCAGCAGTCGAGGTCAGGGGCCCCCAGATACGCAGTATTTT
V: TRBV6-2/TRBV6-3
J: TRBJ2-3
D: NA

CDR3: CASSLLAGSSYNEQFF
DNA: TGTGCCAGCAGCTTATTGGCGGGGAGCTCCTACAATGAGCAGTTCTTC
V: TRBV7-2
J: TRBJ2-1
D: NA

CDR3: CASSPGDRSETQYF
DNA: TGTGCCAGCTCACCGGGGGACAGGTCGGAGACCCAGTACTTC
V: TRBV18
J: TRBJ2-5
D: TRBD1

CDR3: CASGTGGNSNYGYTF
DNA: TGTGCCAGCGGGACAGGGGGAAATTCTAACTATGGCTACACCTTC
V: TRBV28
J: TRBJ1-2
D: TRBD1

CDR3: CASSYPALGLPDTQYF
DNA: TGTGCCAGCAGTTACCCGGCTCTGGGGCTCCCAGATACGCAGTATTTT
V: TRBV6-2/TRBV6-3
J: TRBJ2-3
D: NA

CDR3: CASSIGGLRTEAFF
DNA: TGTGCCAGCAGTATAGGGGGCTTACGGACTGAAGCTTTCTTT
V: TRBV27
J: TRBJ1-1
D: TRBD1

CDR3: CASSFGGYTF
DNA: TGTGCCAGCAGCTTCGGTGGCTACACCTTC
V: TRBV5-8
J: TRBJ1-2
D: NA

CDR3: CASSLVGVPNEKLFF
DNA: TGTGCCAGCAGCTTAGTCGGGGTTCCTAATGAAAAACTGTTTTTT
V: TRBV11-2
J: TRBJ1-4
D: NA

CDR3: CASSPTGQEQRAFF
DNA: TGTGCCAGCTCCCCGACGGGACAGGAGCAGAGAGCTTTCTTT
V: TRBV18
J: TRBJ1-1
D: TRBD1

CDR3: CASSRQLAGGPGDTQYF
DNA: TGCGCCAGCAGCCGACAACTAGCGGGGGGGCCAGGAGATACGCAGTATTTT
V: TRBV4-1
J: TRBJ2-3
D: TRBD2

CDR3: CATSDFGLAGEETQYF
DNA: TGTGCCACCAGTGATTTCGGGCTAGCGGGGGAAGAGACCCAGTACTTC
V: TRBV24-1
J: TRBJ2-5
D: TRBD2

CDR3: CASSYSSIQETQYF
DNA: TGTGCCAGCAGTTACTCGAGTATCCAAGAGACCCAGTACTTC
V: TRBV6-6
J: TRBJ2-5
D: NA

CDR3: CASQRTGHEKLFF
DNA: TGCGCCAGCCAAAGGACAGGGCACGAAAAACTGTTTTTT
V: TRBV4-1
J: TRBJ1-4
D: TRBD1